The 30 T cell receptor beta chains reported below all come from one sample, sequenced in a study of spatial heterogeneity in lung cancer. These TCRs are of unknown antigen specificity. General study findings and limits: Higher tumor mutation counts went along with higher counts of expanded intratumoral alpha and beta TCRs.

TCRdb re-analysed the 5' RACE reads in MiXCR, keeping a single row per CDR3 protein. The repertoire holds 20,000 or so distinct CDR3 sequences, with around 8.1% as singletons. Sample time point: sample taken at primary tumor resection. The sequencing used lung tumor tissue, collected at surgery. The receptors were sampled from a male donor with early-stage non-small cell lung cancer.

This clonotype was counted at least ten times. The junction departs from germline at one end; a sequencing error may be responsible. V usage is TRBV10-3 and J usage is TRBJ1-1; 8 nucleotides line up with TRBD1. The CDR3 runs to 12 residues. Germline V gene lookup returns CDR1 ENHRY and CDR2 SYGVKD. The CDR3 sequence is CAISERGTGIIF. CDR3 DNA: TGTGCCATCAGTGAGAGGGGGACAGGTATCATATTT.

In its sample, this clonotype was seen many times. J is TRBJ1-1 and V is TRBV3-1, with D possibly TRBD1 on 6 matching bases. The germline V gene encodes CDR1 LGHDT and CDR2 YNNKEL (reference sequence). The V end was cut by 1 base, the J end by 8 bases, with 11 bases between. The CDR3 length is 13 residues. CDR3 amino acids: CASSQVLGAEAFF. In nucleotides, the CDR3 is TGTGCCAGCAGCCAAGTCTTGGGGGCCGAAGCTTTCTTT.

This clonotype came up a few times. The V and J genes are TRBV28 and TRBJ1-4; 9 positions agree with TRBD1. V shed 6 bases and J 1 base; nucleotides not matched to a gene: 6. Germline V gene data show CDR1 as MDHEN and CDR2 as SYDVKM. The CDR3 is 16 residues long. The CDR3 DNA is TGTGCCAGCAGCATACAGGGGGCAGGAACTAATGAAAAACTGTTTTTT. Translated: CASSIQGAGTNEKLFF.

This clonotype showed up many times. V and J are TRBV5-1 and TRBJ2-2; no clear D. Germline loops: CDR1 SGHRS, CDR2 YFSETQ. Trimming removed 9 bases from V and 7 bases from J, with 22 bases in between. CDR3 length equals 15 residues. The CDR3, as DNA: TGCGCCACCGCGGCGCAGAACTGGCGAGGCGGGGAGCTGTTTTTT. As protein: CATAAQNWRGGELFF.

This clonotype was recorded at least ten times. The V and J genes are TRBV4-3 and TRBJ2-2; no firm D call. CDR1 and CDR2 from the germline V gene are LGHNA and YSLEER. This CDR3 comprises 14 residues. Deletions cut 3 bases from V and 2 bases from J, with 7 bases between. For the CDR3, the DNA is TGCGCCAGCAGCCAGACTGGAAACACCGGGGAGCTGTTTTTT. Protein sequence: CASSQTGNTGELFF.

This clonotype was counted many times. The CDR3 nucleotides read TGCAGTGCTAGAGACCCAACTAGCCCTGTAGGGGCGACCCAGTACTTC. Protein product: CSARDPTSPVGATQYF. The gene calls are TRBV20-1 and TRBJ2-5, with a weak D call TRBD2 (6 bases). The germline V gene encodes CDR1 DFQATT and CDR2 SNEGSKA (reference sequence). V lost 0 bases and J lost 7, with 21 bases in between. The CDR3 totals 16 residues.

By share of the sample, this clonotype is medium-sized. The V call is TRBV20-1, the J call TRBJ2-7; 9 bases map to TRBD2. The CDR3 spans 17 residues. V dropped 2 bases and J dropped 3; count of bases not matched to a gene: 14. CDR1 is DFQATT and CDR2 is SNEGSKA in the germline V gene (reference sequence). CDR3 in amino acids: CSARSPRTSAKDYEQYF. DNA for the CDR3: TGCAGTGCTAGATCTCCACGGACTAGCGCTAAGGACTACGAGCAGTACTTC.

This clonotype was recorded at least ten times. The chain employs TRBV7-9 and TRBJ2-5; D is unresolved. Germline-derived CDR1 and CDR2 are SEHNR and FQNEAQ (reference sequence). Trimming removed 5 bases at V and 5 bases at J, with 15 bases between. The CDR3 runs 14 residues. The CDR3 sequence is CASSPLGIRETQYF. For the CDR3, the DNA is TGTGCCAGCAGCCCCCTAGGGATACGGGAGACCCAGTACTTC.

In its sample, this clonotype was seen many times. V is TRBV12-3 or TRBV12-4 and J is TRBJ1-5; D perhaps matches TRBD1 (6 bases). V was shortened by 1 base and J by 6 bases, with 16 bases between the two germline ends. The CDR3 has 16 amino acids. CDR3 residues: CASSLGSGGGRQPQHF. The CDR3 region has the DNA TGTGCCAGCAGTTTAGGGTCGGGAGGGGGACGTCAGCCCCAGCATTTT.

This clonotype was found many times. The rearrangement joins TRBV20-1 to TRBJ2-1, with 9 bases aligning to TRBD2. V shed 3 bases and J 7 bases; nucleotides not matched to a gene: 10. Germline values: CDR1 DFQATT, CDR2 SNEGSKA (reference sequence). There are 15 residues in the CDR3. The CDR3 region is CSARARTSGWNEQFF. CDR3 DNA: TGCAGTGCTAGGGCCCGCACTAGCGGGTGGAATGAGCAGTTCTTC.

This clonotype was detected many times. The chain uses TRBV2 and TRBJ1-2, with TRBD1 matching over 7 bases. Losses at the gene ends were 3 bases for V and 0 bases for J; bases not matched to a gene: 1. Germline V gene sequence: CDR1 SNHLY, CDR2 FYNNEI. The CDR3 has 14 residues. CDR3 DNA sequence: TGTGCCAGCAGTGAGGGACAGACTAACTATGGCTACACCTTC. As protein: CASSEGQTNYGYTF.

The chain employs TRBV10-3 and TRBJ2-3, with D unclear. Germline CDR1 ENHRY, CDR2 SYGVKD. CDR3 size: 13 residues. The germline V and J ends were trimmed by 11 bases and 2 bases, with 14 bases remaining between them. For the CDR3, the DNA is TGTGCCCTCCGGGTAGACAACACAGATACGCAGTATTTT. It yields the protein CALRVDNTDTQYF.

This clonotype was recorded many times. V is TRBV28 and J is TRBJ1-5, with TRBD1 matching over 8 bases. This CDR3 is built from 14 residues. Germline V gene sequence: CDR1 MDHEN, CDR2 SYDVKM. The V segment lost 4 bases and the J segment 6 bases; nucleotides outside the gene matches: 5. CDR3 coding DNA: TGTGCCAGCAGTTCGACAGGGGTTGGTCAGCCCCAGCATTTT. Its protein product is CASSSTGVGQPQHF.

This clonotype has ten or more counts. The V and J genes are TRBV4-2 and TRBJ2-5, with TRBD2 identical over 13 bases. Trimming at V came to 4 bases and at J to 6 bases, leaving 8 bases not matched to a gene. There are 16 residues in the CDR3. The V gene's germline CDR1 is LGHNA and CDR2 YNFKEQ. Here the CDR3 reads CASSPSLAGGQKTQYF. For the CDR3, the DNA is TGTGCCAGCAGCCCGTCACTAGCGGGGGGGCAGAAGACCCAGTACTTC.

The chain links TRBV5-1 to TRBJ2-3; D perhaps matches TRBD1 (6 bases). Germline CDR1 and CDR2: SGHRS and YFSETQ. The CDR3 loop spans 15 amino acids. The V end was cut by 2 bases, the J end by 2 bases, with 12 bases between. The CDR3 coding sequence is TGCGCCAGCAGCTTCAGGGGACAAAACACAGATACGCAGTATTTT. Translating gives CASSFRGQNTDTQYF.

This clonotype came up many times. This chain uses TRBV6-1 with TRBJ1-5; possible D gene TRBD1, 6 bases. Germline-derived CDR1 and CDR2 are MNHNS and SASEGT. V gave up 7 bases and J gave up 0 bases, with 13 bases separating them. This CDR3 comprises 15 residues. The CDR3 protein is CASTGTLYSNQPQHF. CDR3 nucleotides: TGTGCCAGCACCGGGACACTTTATAGCAATCAGCCCCAGCATTTT.

This clonotype was observed many times. This rearrangement joins TRBV6-2 or TRBV6-3 to TRBJ2-5; the match to TRBD2 covers 12 bases. V dropped 5 bases and J dropped 5; count of bases not matched to a gene: 3. The CDR3 contains 14 residues. Germline V gene data show CDR1 as MNHEY and CDR2 as SVGEGT. CDR3 DNA: TGTGCCAGCAGTCCCGGACTAGCGGGGGAGACCCAGTACTTC. It encodes CASSPGLAGETQYF.

This clonotype was counted between two and nine times. The V and J genes are TRBV4-2 and TRBJ1-6; D call uncertain. The germline V gene has CDR1 LGHNA and CDR2 YNFKEQ. The CDR3 has 16 amino acids. V was pared by 0 bases and J by 7 bases, with 13 bases between. CDR3 in amino acids: CASSQDLMRVNSPLHF. The CDR3 DNA is TGTGCCAGCAGCCAAGATCTAATGAGGGTGAATTCACCCCTCCACTTT.

This clonotype was counted only a few times. The chain employs TRBV19 and TRBJ2-5; possibly TRBD1 for D (6 bases). The CDR3 consists of 15 residues. Looked up from germline, CDR1 is LNHDA and CDR2 is SQIVND (reference sequence). Trimming pared 4 bases from V and 4 bases from J, leaving 16 bases between. CDR3 DNA sequence: TGTGCCAGTAGTACCGGGACACTTCGACGAGAGACCCAGTACTTC. Protein sequence: CASSTGTLRRETQYF.

This clonotype was seen ten or more times. The chain recombines TRBV5-5 with TRBJ1-1, with 9 bases aligning to TRBD1. The V segment lost 4 bases and the J segment 1 base; nucleotides outside the gene matches: 14. CDR1 and CDR2 (germline): SGHKS, YYEKEE (reference sequence). The CDR3 is 18 amino acids. The CDR3 nucleotides read TGTGCCAGCAGCCCCCGGACAGGGGCGAGGGGGACGAACACTGAAGCTTTCTTT. Encoded protein: CASSPRTGARGTNTEAFF.

Judged by abundance, this clonotype is medium-sized. The genes are TRBV20-1 and TRBJ1-3, with TRBD1 matching 7 bases. Germline V gives CDR1 DFQATT, CDR2 SNEGSKA (reference sequence). Trimming took 1 base from V and 2 from J; bases not matched to a gene: 14. This CDR3 is built from 18 residues. CDR3 loop: CSARVSGNRGETGNTIYF. The CDR3 DNA reads as TGCAGTGCTAGAGTGTCGGGGAACAGGGGAGAGACTGGAAACACCATATATTTT.

This clonotype was detected ten times or more. The rearrangement links TRBV5-5 to TRBJ1-2; the D gene is possibly TRBD1 (5 bases). The V end lost 5 bases, the J end lost 5 bases, and 16 bases lay between the germline ends. Germline CDR1 SGHKS, CDR2 YYEKEE (reference sequence). This CDR3 contains 14 residues. CDR3 protein: CASREGMGLYGYTF. The CDR3 region has the DNA TGTGCCAGCAGGGAGGGGATGGGACTGTATGGCTACACCTTC.

This clonotype was seen more than once but under ten times. The CDR3 loop reads CASSLGGRGDNEQFF. The DNA of the CDR3 is TGTGCCAGCAGCTTGGGAGGCAGGGGGGACAATGAGCAGTTCTTC. This rearrangement joins TRBV5-4 to TRBJ2-1, with a weak D call TRBD1 (7 bases). CDR3 length: 15 amino acids. V lost 0 bases and J 5 bases, leaving 12 bases between the germline ends. The germline V gene encodes CDR1 SGHNT and CDR2 YYREEE (reference sequence).

This clonotype was recorded at least ten times. The V and J genes are TRBV7-2 and TRBJ1-6; the match to TRBD1 covers 7 bases. V lost 4 bases, J lost 7 bases, and 7 bases stayed unmatched. CDR1 is SGHTA and CDR2 is FQGNSA in the germline V gene. The CDR3 has 15 amino acids. The DNA for the CDR3 is TGTGCCAGCAGCTACGACAGGGTCGGAAATTCACCCCTCCACTTT. Protein product: CASSYDRVGNSPLHF.

This clonotype has a count of ten or more. The rearrangement links TRBV5-1 to TRBJ1-4; TRBD1 is a possible D gene (5 bases). Trimming removed 0 bases from V and 5 bases from J, with 11 bases in between. Germline V gene lookup returns CDR1 SGHRS and CDR2 YFSETQ. The CDR3 contains 15 residues. The CDR3 reads CASSLDEGRNEKLFF. The DNA of the CDR3 is TGCGCCAGCAGCTTGGATGAGGGGCGGAATGAAAAACTGTTTTTT.

This clonotype has ten or more counts. V is TRBV7-9 and J is TRBJ2-3; 9 positions agree with TRBD2. The ends lost 5 bases at V and 2 bases at J; junction bases unmatched: 8. Germline CDR1 is SEHNR and CDR2 is FQNEAQ (reference sequence). The CDR3 consists of 16 residues. The CDR3 sequence is CASSPPSGGITDTQYF. As DNA, the CDR3 is TGTGCCAGCAGCCCACCGAGCGGGGGGATCACAGATACGCAGTATTTT.

This clonotype was recorded a few times. The J gene is TRBJ2-1, the V gene TRBV6-2 or TRBV6-3, with 11 positions matching TRBD2. The CDR3 consists of 14 residues. J lost 7 bases, V lost 7 bases, and 6 bases had no gene match. Per the germline V gene, CDR1 is MNHEY and CDR2 is SVGEGT. CDR3 protein: CASKGLAGGNEQFF. The CDR3 DNA reads TGTGCCAGCAAGGGTCTAGCGGGGGGTAATGAGCAGTTCTTC.

This clonotype showed up many times. The chain employs TRBV5-1 and TRBJ1-6; D is uncertain. CDR3 length: 13 amino acids. Trimming took off 6 bases at V and 7 bases at J, with 11 bases between the two ends. Germline lookup yields CDR1 SGHRS and CDR2 YFSETQ. The CDR3 region has the DNA TGCGCCAGCACCAACACCCTGAATTCACCCCTCCACTTT. Protein: CASTNTLNSPLHF.

At least ten counts were recorded for this clonotype. The chain has TRBV5-1 and TRBJ1-2; 9 positions match TRBD1. CDR1 is SGHRS and CDR2 is YFSETQ in the germline V gene. The J segment lost 8 bases and the V segment lost 0 bases, leaving 8 bases of the junction unmatched. The CDR3 sequence is 15 residues long. This CDR3 reads CASSLEPGTGLGYTF. The CDR3 nucleotides read TGCGCCAGCAGCTTGGAGCCGGGGACAGGGCTCGGCTACACCTTC.

This clonotype came up a few times. The V gene is TRBV7-2, the J gene TRBJ2-5; TRBD2 aligns across 8 bases. Trimming took 7 bases from V and 1 from J; bases not matched to a gene: 11. The CDR3 totals 16 residues. Germline V lookup: CDR1 SGHTA, CDR2 FQGNSA. CDR3 DNA: TGTGCCAGCACCAGGGGCGCGGGGGGAGTCCAAGAGACCCAGTACTTC. Translation: CASTRGAGGVQETQYF. Based on the CDR3 plus reference TRBV7-2 and TRBJ2-5, the full variable domain is GAGVSQSPSNKVTEKGKDVELRCDPISGHTALYWYRQSLGQGLEFLIYFQGNSAPDKSGLPSDRFSAERTGGSVSTLTIQRTQQEDSAVYLCASTRGAGGVQETQYFGPGTRLLVL.